What follows are 4 T cell receptor beta chains derived from one specimen sequenced in a study of cytomegalovirus exposure and HLA in healthy donors. Amplification used 60 Vbeta primers and 13 Jbeta primers. Profiled with immunoSEQ multiplex PCR; TCRdb holds only in-frame clones, not every one. The sample holds roughly 200,000 clones; around 75% are singletons and the top ten take 2.5% to 3%. Material for sequencing was PBMCs. The source is a female donor in good health and CMV-seronegative.

The chain employs TRBV5-4 and TRBJ2-3, with D possibly matching TRBD2 (6 bases). The CDR3 runs to 16 residues. Germline CDR1 reads SGHNT; CDR2 reads YYREEE (reference sequence). V was trimmed by 5 bases and J by 5 bases, leaving 21 bases between them. The CDR3 coding sequence is TGTGCCAGCAGTAACCAGGCGGGGCGACGCGGAGATACGCAGTATTTT. Translated: CASSNQAGRRGDTQYF.

The gene calls are TRBV4-2 and TRBJ1-4; the match to TRBD1 covers 9 bases. The CDR3 is made up of 15 amino acids. Germline V gene data show CDR1 as LGHNA and CDR2 as YNFKEQ. V lost 4 bases to trimming and J lost 8 bases; unmatched junction nucleotides: 8. CDR3 protein: CASSPSGTGREKLFF. The CDR3 nucleotides are TGTGCCAGCAGCCCCTCCGGGACAGGGAGAGAAAAACTGTTTTTT.

The J gene is TRBJ2-3, the V gene TRBV6-1; 10 nucleotides agree with TRBD1. Trimming removed 2 bases from V and 7 bases from J; junction bases left unmatched: 9. The CDR3 is 16 residues long. Per the germline V gene, CDR1 is MNHNS and CDR2 is SASEGT. CDR3 nucleotides: TGTGCCAGCAGTGAAAGGGGGGGACAGGGGTTTTATACGCAGTATTTT. It translates to CASSERGGQGFYTQYF.

The gene calls are TRBV7-8 and TRBJ1-1; no definite D call. The length of the CDR3 is 14 residues. CDR1 SGHVS and CDR2 FQNEAQ come from the germline V gene. V was trimmed by 3 bases and J by 3 bases, leaving 11 bases between them. CDR3 residues: CASSFPEGDTEAFF. The CDR3 coding sequence is TGTGCCAGCAGCTTCCCGGAGGGCGACACTGAAGCTTTCTTT.